The 22 T cell receptor beta chains below all came from one sample that was sequenced in a study of CD8+CD57+ T cells in acquired aplastic anemia. Using genomic DNA as the template, TCR beta VDJ and CDR3 profiling was carried out. TCRdb re-analysed the reads in MiXCR, keeping a single row per CDR3 protein. The sample has 170,000 or so distinct CDR3 sequences; roughly 48% are singletons. Sequencing involved patients with CD8+CD57+ cell expansion previously shown by flow cytometry. What was sequenced was sorted CD4+, CD8+, or CD8+CD57+ T cells (not recorded which) from PBMCs. Receptors originate from a human donor with aplastic anemia.

This clonotype has only a few counts. The J gene is TRBJ1-1, the V gene TRBV7-9, with D hard to call. The V and J ends lost 1 base and 7 bases respectively, with 7 bases between them. The CDR3 runs to 12 residues. The germline gives CDR1 SEHNR, CDR2 FQNEAQ (reference sequence). The CDR3 is CASSLGGVEAFF. CDR3 bases: TGTGCCAGCAGCTTAGGCGGGGTTGAAGCTTTCTTT.

This clonotype has just one count. The V call is TRBV7-2, the J call TRBJ2-7; TRBD1 matches at 10 bases. This CDR3 contains 16 residues. J was trimmed by 3 bases and V by 0 bases; bases with no gene match: 5. The germline V gene encodes CDR1 SGHTA and CDR2 FQGNSA. The CDR3: CASSLAYGQGDYEQYF. CDR3 nucleotide sequence: TGTGCCAGCAGCTTAGCGTACGGACAGGGGGACTACGAGCAGTACTTC. Full variable domain (outside the CDR3, taken from reference TRBV7-2 and TRBJ2-7): GAGVSQSPSNKVTEKGKDVELRCDPISGHTALYWYRQSLGQGLEFLIYFQGNSAPDKSGLPSDRFSAERTGGSVSTLTIQRTQQEDSAVYLCASSLAYGQGDYEQYFGPGTRLTVT.

This clonotype occurred a few times. The V and J genes are TRBV7-7 and TRBJ2-7, with 7 bases aligning to TRBD2. Germline V gene lookup returns CDR1 SSHAT and CDR2 FNYEAQ (reference sequence). The V gene end was trimmed by 9 bases and the J gene end by 5 bases; junction bases not matched to a gene: 7. This CDR3 is 12 amino acids long. The CDR3 is CARGLEGNEQYF. Written as DNA, the CDR3 is TGTGCCAGAGGACTAGAGGGGAACGAGCAGTACTTC.

This clonotype was counted only a few times. The chain combines TRBV2 with TRBJ1-2, with D tentatively TRBD1 (5 bases). CDR3 length: 11 residues. The germline CDR1 and CDR2 sequences are SNHLY and FYNNEI. V was clipped by 8 bases and J by 7 bases, with 11 bases between them. CDR3 sequence: CASVQRGGYTF. CDR3 sequence (DNA): TGTGCCAGCGTTCAAAGGGGTGGCTACACCTTC.

This clonotype was recorded at least ten times. J is TRBJ2-7 and V is TRBV7-3; possibly TRBD1 or TRBD2 for D (5 bases each). The germline CDR1 and CDR2 sequences are SGHTA and FQGTGA. This CDR3 is 15 amino acids long. Deletions cut 2 bases from V and 2 bases from J, with 13 bases between. The CDR3 DNA reads TGTGCCAGCAGCTTAGGCCTTGGGGGAACCTACGAGCAGTACTTC. It yields the protein CASSLGLGGTYEQYF.

V usage is TRBV7-9 and J usage is TRBJ2-3; D unresolved. The CDR3 covers 12 residues. The V gene lost 7 bases and the J gene lost 1 base, with 6 bases spanning the gap. The germline gives CDR1 SEHNR, CDR2 FQNEAQ (reference sequence). CDR3 DNA sequence: TGTGCCAGCACCCCGGGCACAGATACGCAGTATTTT. Encoded protein: CASTPGTDTQYF.

This chain connects TRBV10-2 to TRBJ2-2, with D possibly being TRBD2 (6 bases). Germline V gene data show CDR1 as WSHSY and CDR2 as SAAADI. This CDR3 has 16 residues. Deletions cut 7 bases from V and 6 bases from J, with 21 bases between. CDR3 amino acids: CASNGGAGGMAGELFF. CDR3 nucleotide sequence: TGCGCCAGCAATGGTGGGGCAGGCGGGATGGCCGGGGAGCTGTTTTTT.

This clonotype showed up many times. This chain joins TRBV9 and TRBJ2-3, with no clear D. The CDR3 consists of 14 residues. Trimming left V 4 bases short and J 2 bases short, with 11 bases between. Germline CDR1 is SGDLS and CDR2 is YYNGEE. The CDR3 reads CASSPTSPTDTQYF. The CDR3 DNA follows: TGTGCCAGCAGCCCGACCTCCCCCACAGATACGCAGTATTTT.

This clonotype was picked up one time. A read error may be the cause here, since a much bigger clone is one base away. The chain employs TRBV30 and TRBJ2-7; weak D call: TRBD2 (6 bases). CDR1 and CDR2 (germline): GTSNPN, SVGIG (reference sequence). The CDR3 extends over 14 amino acids. V was clipped by 0 bases and J by 5 bases, with 14 bases between them. The CDR3 spells CAWSVFGGNNEQYF. The CDR3 nucleotides are TGTGCCTGGAGTGTATTTGGCGGGAACAACGAGCAGTACTTC.

This clonotype was picked up many times. This chain uses TRBV11-2 with TRBJ2-5; the D is unclear. The V end was cut by 5 bases, the J end by 5 bases, with 9 bases between. This CDR3 is 12 amino acids long. The V gene's germline CDR1 is SGHAT and CDR2 FQNNGV. CDR3 loop: CASSPTGETQYF. DNA for the CDR3: TGTGCCAGCAGCCCCACCGGGGAGACCCAGTACTTC.

V gene TRBV2 combines with J gene TRBJ2-5; TRBD2 might be the D (6 bases). The CDR3 contains 14 residues. V lost 2 bases to trimming and J lost 3 bases, with 10 bases between them. Germline CDR1 reads SNHLY; CDR2 reads FYNNEI. Here the CDR3 reads CASSERGGKETQYF. As DNA, the CDR3 is TGTGCCAGCAGTGAACGGGGCGGGAAAGAGACCCAGTACTTC. Together with reference TRBV2 and TRBJ2-5, the CDR3 gives the full variable domain: EPEVTQTPSHQVTQMGQEVILRCVPISNHLYFYWYRQILGQKVEFLVSFYNNEISEKSEIFDDQFSVERPDGSNFTLKIRSTKLEDSAMYFCASSERGGKETQYFGPGTRLLVL.

The chain has TRBV10-3 and TRBJ1-2, with D uncertain. Trimming stripped 0 bases from V and 7 bases from J, with 12 bases between. This CDR3 has 14 residues. Germline CDR1 reads ENHRY; CDR2 reads SYGVKD. The CDR3 region is CAISESTMGLGYTF. The CDR3 DNA reads as TGTGCCATCAGTGAGTCGACGATGGGTCTTGGCTACACCTTC.

This clonotype showed up just once. V usage is TRBV19 and J usage is TRBJ2-1; TRBD1 matches 7 bases. This CDR3 has 14 residues. The V gene's germline CDR1 is LNHDA and CDR2 SQIVND (reference sequence). J was trimmed by 1 base and V by 10 bases; bases with no gene match: 7. CDR3 sequence: CATVDRPSYNEQFF. In DNA form, the CDR3 reads TGTGCCACGGTGGACAGGCCTTCCTACAATGAGCAGTTCTTC.

This clonotype was detected a few times. The chain has TRBV12-3 or TRBV12-4 and TRBJ2-7, with D unresolved. The CDR3 has 11 amino acids. The V end was cut by 3 bases, the J end by 6 bases, with 6 bases between. Here the CDR3 DNA reads TGTGCCAGCAGTTTTCTGGGCGAGCAGTACTTC. Its translation is CASSFLGEQYF.

V gene TRBV5-1 combines with J gene TRBJ1-1; D perhaps matches TRBD1 (6 bases). This CDR3 spans 13 amino acids. The V end was cut by 0 bases, the J end by 8 bases, with 11 bases between. Per germline, CDR1 SGHRS and CDR2 YFSETQ. CDR3 sequence: CASSLGTVREAFF. CDR3 nucleotide sequence: TGCGCCAGCAGCTTGGGGACAGTAAGAGAAGCTTTCTTT.

This chain links TRBV2 with TRBJ1-1, with D tentatively TRBD1 (6 bases). The CDR3 loop spans 15 amino acids. Germline V CDR1 and CDR2: SNHLY, FYNNEI. V shed 5 bases and J shed 1 base, with 14 bases lying between them. The CDR3 DNA reads TGTGCCAGCAGTCACATACAGGGTGGGAACACTGAAGCTTTCTTT. Protein: CASSHIQGGNTEAFF.

This rearrangement joins TRBV19 to TRBJ1-6; D is unclear. The germline V and J ends were trimmed by 5 bases and 7 bases, with 6 bases remaining between them. The CDR3 is 12 residues long. Germline values: CDR1 LNHDA, CDR2 SQIVND (reference sequence). The CDR3 here is CASSLVNSPLHF. The CDR3 nucleotides are TGTGCCAGTAGTCTAGTCAATTCACCCCTCCACTTT.

This clonotype was seen many times. The chain has TRBV7-2 and TRBJ2-3, with TRBD2 matching 12 bases. The J segment lost 2 bases and the V segment lost 0 bases, leaving 6 bases of the junction unmatched. The CDR3 runs 18 residues. The V gene's germline CDR1 is SGHTA and CDR2 FQGNSA. Here the CDR3 DNA reads TGTGCCAGCAGCTTAGCCGAAACTAGCGGGAGGAACACAGATACGCAGTATTTT. This translates into CASSLAETSGRNTDTQYF.

This clonotype showed up many times. This chain joins TRBV12-3 or TRBV12-4 and TRBJ2-5, with D possibly TRBD2 on 5 matching bases. The CDR3 has 15 residues. Trimming pared 3 bases from V and 5 bases from J, leaving 16 bases between. CDR3 region: CASSLALGSTETQYF. CDR3 nucleotide sequence: TGTGCCAGCAGTTTGGCCCTGGGGAGCACGGAGACCCAGTACTTC.

The V gene is TRBV20-1, the J gene TRBJ2-3; 8 bases agree with TRBD2. This CDR3 is built from 14 residues. Trimming cost V 7 bases and J 3 bases; bases outside gene matches: 9. The germline gives CDR1 DFQATT, CDR2 SNEGSKA (reference sequence). The CDR3 spells CSELKAGATDTQYF. CDR3 nucleotide sequence: TGCAGTGAACTTAAAGCGGGGGCAACAGATACGCAGTATTTT.

The CDR3 spells CASSEVVTYSYEQYF. The CDR3 coding sequence is TGTGCCAGCTCCGAGGTCGTTACGTACTCCTACGAGCAGTACTTC. The V gene is TRBV25-1, the J gene TRBJ2-7, with D hard to call. Trimming pared 8 bases from V and 0 bases from J, leaving 17 bases between. This CDR3 is built from 15 residues. Germline V CDR1 and CDR2: MGHDK, SYGVNS.

This clonotype was picked up many times. Compared with germline, one end of the junction differs, possibly owing to a read error. The chain is built from TRBV20-1 and TRBJ1-2, with TRBD1 as a possible D gene (6 bases). The CDR3 is made up of 13 amino acids. Germline V gives CDR1 DFQATT, CDR2 SNEGSKA (reference sequence). The CDR3, as DNA: TGCAGTGCGTTTCCCCGGGACAACTATAGCTACACCTTC. Translated, it gives CSAFPRDNYSYTF.